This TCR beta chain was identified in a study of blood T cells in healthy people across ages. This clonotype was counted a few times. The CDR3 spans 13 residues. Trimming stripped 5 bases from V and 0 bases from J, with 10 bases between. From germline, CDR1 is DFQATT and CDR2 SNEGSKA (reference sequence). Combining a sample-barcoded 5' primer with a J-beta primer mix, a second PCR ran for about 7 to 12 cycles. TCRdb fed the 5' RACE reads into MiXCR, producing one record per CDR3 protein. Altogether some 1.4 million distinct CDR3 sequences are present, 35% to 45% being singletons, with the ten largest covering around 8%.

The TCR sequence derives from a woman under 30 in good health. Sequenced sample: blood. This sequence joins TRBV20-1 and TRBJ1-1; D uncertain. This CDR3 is CSAGSSLNTEAFF. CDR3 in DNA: TGCAGTGCTGGATCCTCACTGAACACTGAAGCTTTCTTT.